This T cell receptor (beta chain) appears in the sequencing data of a study of response to subunit inactivated influenza vaccine. Each CDR3 protein gets one entry after TCRdb re-called the RT-PCR reads with MiXCR. The data hold almost 600,000 distinct CDR3 sequences, with 14% observed a single time. The CDR3 has 12 amino acids. Germline CDR1 reads LNHNV; CDR2 reads YYDKDF (reference sequence). V lost 7 bases and J 6 bases, leaving 10 bases between the germline ends. As to this clonotype: Its antigen remains unidentified.

Study findings and constraints: The authors put forward the suggestion that each seasonal influenza vaccination may bring in only a limited number of new T cells.

This clonotype was sampled from a man aged 50 to 59 who received an inactivated influenza vaccine. The material sequenced was PBMCs from blood, taken approximately 13 days after vaccination. The chain carries TRBV15 and TRBJ2-1, with D unresolved. CDR3 in DNA: TGTGCCACCACCTACCTCGGCAATGAGCAGTTCTTC. Translating gives CATTYLGNEQFF.